The present T cell receptor beta chain was sequenced within a study of early stage breast cancer tumors. The study's findings and limits: Blood repertoires resembled normal breast more than tumor. Tumors had roughly 2.6-fold higher T cell density than normal breast.

Turning to this clone: Its antigen is currently unknown.

TCRdb's copy holds only in-frame clones and misses some; the assay was immunoSEQ multiplex PCR. Of 65,000 to 75,000 clones in the sample, less than 90% were seen once. This CDR3 is 15 amino acids long. CDR1 is GTSNPN, CDR2 SVGIG, per germline (reference sequence). The V end was cut by 5 bases, the J end by 4 bases, with 18 bases between. The J gene is TRBJ2-1, the V gene TRBV30, with D tentatively TRBD2 (6 bases). This TCR derives from a person in their 40s with breast cancer. Sequenced sample: blood. Here the CDR3 DNA reads TGTGCCTGGGCTCGTTTGGATAGCGGATACAATGAGCAGTTCTTC. Protein product: CAWARLDSGYNEQFF.